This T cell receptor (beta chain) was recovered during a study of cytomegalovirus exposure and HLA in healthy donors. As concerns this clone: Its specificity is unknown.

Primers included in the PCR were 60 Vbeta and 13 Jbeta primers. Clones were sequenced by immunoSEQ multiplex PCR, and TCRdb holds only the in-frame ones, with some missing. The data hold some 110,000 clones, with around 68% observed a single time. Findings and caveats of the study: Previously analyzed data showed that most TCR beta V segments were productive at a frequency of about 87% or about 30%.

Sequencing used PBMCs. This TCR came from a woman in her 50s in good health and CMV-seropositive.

Here the CDR3 DNA reads TGTGCCAGCAGATTAGGACAGGGGGTGAGAGGCTACACCTTC. This translates into CASRLGQGVRGYTF. The V gene is TRBV2, the J gene TRBJ1-2; 10 bases agree with TRBD1. Germline assignment: CDR1 SNHLY and CDR2 FYNNEI. J gave up 8 bases and V 6 bases, and 9 bases lay outside the gene matches. The CDR3 consists of 14 residues.